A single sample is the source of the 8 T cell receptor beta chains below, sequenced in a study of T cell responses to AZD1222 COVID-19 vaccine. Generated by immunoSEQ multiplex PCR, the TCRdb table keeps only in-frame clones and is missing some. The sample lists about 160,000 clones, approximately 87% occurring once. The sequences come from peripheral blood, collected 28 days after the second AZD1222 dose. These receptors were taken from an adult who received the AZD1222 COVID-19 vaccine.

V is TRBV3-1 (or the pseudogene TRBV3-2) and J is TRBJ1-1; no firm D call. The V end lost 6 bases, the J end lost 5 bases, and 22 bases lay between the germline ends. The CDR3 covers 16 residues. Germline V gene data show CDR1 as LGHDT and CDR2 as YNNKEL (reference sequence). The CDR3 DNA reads TGTGCCAGCAGGACGGGAGGCCCCCACCTAGGGACTGAAGCTTTCTTT. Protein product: CASRTGGPHLGTEAFF.

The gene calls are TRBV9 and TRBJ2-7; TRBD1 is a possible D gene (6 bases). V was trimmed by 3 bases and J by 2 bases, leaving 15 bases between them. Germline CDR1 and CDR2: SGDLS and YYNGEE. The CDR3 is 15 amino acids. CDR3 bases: TGTGCCAGCAGCGGAGGGGGAACTGGGGCCTACGAGCAGTACTTC. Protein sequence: CASSGGGTGAYEQYF.

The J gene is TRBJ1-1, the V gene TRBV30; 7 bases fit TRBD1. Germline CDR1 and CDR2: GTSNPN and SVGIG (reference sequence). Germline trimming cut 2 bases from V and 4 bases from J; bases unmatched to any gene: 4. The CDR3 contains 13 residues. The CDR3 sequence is CAWSYRGGTEAFF. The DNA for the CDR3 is TGTGCCTGGAGTTACAGGGGTGGCACTGAAGCTTTCTTT.

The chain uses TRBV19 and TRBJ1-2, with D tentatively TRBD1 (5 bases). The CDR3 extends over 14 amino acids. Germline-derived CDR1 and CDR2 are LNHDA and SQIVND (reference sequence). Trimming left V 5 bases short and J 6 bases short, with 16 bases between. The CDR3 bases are TGTGCCAGTAGTCGGGGGGACTACTTGGATGGCTACACCTTC. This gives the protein CASSRGDYLDGYTF.

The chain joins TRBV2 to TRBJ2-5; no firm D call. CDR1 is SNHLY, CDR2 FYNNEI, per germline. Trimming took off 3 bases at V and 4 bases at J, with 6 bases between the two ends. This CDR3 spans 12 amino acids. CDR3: CASSEVGETQYF. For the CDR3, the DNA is TGTGCCAGCAGTGAGGTCGGAGAGACCCAGTACTTC.

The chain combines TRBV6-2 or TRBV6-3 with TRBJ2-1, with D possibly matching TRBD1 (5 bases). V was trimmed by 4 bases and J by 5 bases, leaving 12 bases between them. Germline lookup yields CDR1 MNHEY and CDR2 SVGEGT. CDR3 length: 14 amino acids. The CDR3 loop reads CASSWTNGDNEQFF. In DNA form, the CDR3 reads TGTGCCAGCAGTTGGACAAATGGGGACAATGAGCAGTTCTTC.

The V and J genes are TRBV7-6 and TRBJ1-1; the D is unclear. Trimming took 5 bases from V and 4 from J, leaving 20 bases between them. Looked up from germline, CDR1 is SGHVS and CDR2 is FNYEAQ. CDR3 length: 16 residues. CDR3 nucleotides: TGTGCCAGCAGCCTCGCACCAGACGCCGGCGTCACTGAAGCTTTCTTT. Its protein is CASSLAPDAGVTEAFF.

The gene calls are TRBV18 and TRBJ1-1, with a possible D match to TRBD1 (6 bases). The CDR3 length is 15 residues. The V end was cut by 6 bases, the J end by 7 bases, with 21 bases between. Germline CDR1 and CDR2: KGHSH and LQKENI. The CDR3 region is CASSPAEGKGGEAFF. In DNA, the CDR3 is TGTGCCAGCTCCCCCGCAGAGGGGAAAGGGGGTGAAGCTTTCTTT.